The 4 T cell receptor beta chains presented below share a single source sample, sequenced in a study of T cell responses to AZD1222 COVID-19 vaccine. Profiling relied on immunoSEQ multiplex PCR, and the TCRdb table lists in-frame clones only, not all of them. The table includes 150,000 to 200,000 clones, 85% to 90% detected once. The specimen was peripheral blood, collected 28 days after the second AZD1222 dose. These receptors all come from an adult who received the AZD1222 COVID-19 vaccine.

The rearrangement links TRBV9 to TRBJ1-1; D call uncertain. The V end was cut by 2 bases, the J end by 0 bases, with 8 bases between. The germline V gene encodes CDR1 SGDLS and CDR2 YYNGEE. The CDR3 is made up of 14 amino acids. The CDR3 nucleotides read TGTGCCAGCAGCGTCGGGTTAGTGAACACTGAAGCTTTCTTT. Translating gives CASSVGLVNTEAFF.

The chain carries TRBV6-5 and TRBJ1-1; D is uncertain. CDR1 is MNHEY and CDR2 is SVGAGI in the germline V gene. Trimming cost V 6 bases and J 1 base, with 12 bases left between them. This CDR3 has 14 residues. CDR3 residues: CASSRRGRNTEAFF. The CDR3 region has the DNA TGTGCCAGCAGCCGCCGCGGCAGGAACACTGAAGCTTTCTTT.

The chain has TRBV27 and TRBJ2-7, with a possible D match to TRBD1 (5 bases). Trimming cost V 5 bases and J 0 bases, with 26 bases left between them. This CDR3 comprises 19 residues. Looked up from germline, CDR1 is MNHEY and CDR2 is SMNVEV (reference sequence). Here the CDR3 reads CASSHYKGPRTVPSYEQYF. The CDR3 DNA reads TGTGCCAGCAGTCACTATAAGGGGCCGCGCACCGTTCCCTCCTACGAGCAGTACTTC.

The V and J genes are TRBV27 and TRBJ2-7; D is unresolved. Germline V CDR1 and CDR2: MNHEY, SMNVEV (reference sequence). This CDR3 spans 15 amino acids. V was shortened by 3 bases and J by 5 bases, with 17 bases between the two germline ends. The chain's CDR3 is CASSFIGKYNDEQYF. The CDR3 DNA follows: TGTGCCAGCAGTTTCATAGGGAAGTACAACGACGAGCAGTACTTC.